A single sample gave rise to the 25 T cell receptor beta chains below, sequenced in a study of blood T cell repertoires in COVID-19. Some clones are missing from TCRdb's copy, which holds only in-frame ones; the method was immunoSEQ multiplex PCR. The sample lists approximately 200,000 clones, 65% to 90% occurring once. Material for sequencing was PBMCs or T cells enriched from blood (not recorded which). Every receptor here comes from a woman aged 25-40 years who had been exposed to COVID-19.

V gene TRBV9 combines with J gene TRBJ2-7; 9 positions match TRBD1. Trimming cost V 4 bases and J 3 bases; bases outside gene matches: 8. Germline V gene sequence: CDR1 SGDLS, CDR2 YYNGEE. The CDR3 totals 15 residues. The CDR3 region is CASSLTGGQIYEQYF. In DNA form, the CDR3 reads TGTGCCAGCAGCCTAACAGGGGGCCAAATCTACGAGCAGTACTTC.

The J gene is TRBJ2-2, the V gene TRBV9; 10 bases match TRBD2. Per germline, CDR1 SGDLS and CDR2 YYNGEE. The CDR3 sequence is 17 residues long. V lost 2 bases, J lost 5 bases, and 9 bases stayed unmatched. The CDR3 DNA sequence: TGTGCCAGCAGCGTCAGCGGGGGGGCTATGTTAACCGGGGAGCTGTTTTTT. Its translation is CASSVSGGAMLTGELFF.

The genes are TRBV4-1 and TRBJ1-5; 9 bases map to TRBD1. J lost 3 bases, V lost 4 bases, and 4 bases had no gene match. Germline assignment: CDR1 MGHRA and CDR2 YSYEKL. The length of the CDR3 is 15 residues. The CDR3 region is CASSPTGGPNQPQHF. In DNA form, the CDR3 reads TGCGCCAGCAGCCCAACAGGGGGCCCCAATCAGCCCCAGCATTTT.

V is TRBV7-8 and J is TRBJ2-7; weak D call: TRBD2 (6 bases). This CDR3 is built from 14 residues. Trimming removed 2 bases at V and 4 bases at J, with 12 bases between. The germline gives CDR1 SGHVS, CDR2 FQNEAQ. The DNA for the CDR3 is TGTGCCAGCAGCTTATACGGGACTCTATACGAGCAGTACTTC. Protein sequence: CASSLYGTLYEQYF.

The genes are TRBV6-6 and TRBJ1-1; D remains ambiguous. Trimming pared 11 bases from V and 1 base from J, leaving 8 bases between. The germline CDR1 and CDR2 sequences are MNHNY and SVGAGI (reference sequence). This CDR3 region has 11 residues. The CDR3 nucleotides are TGTGCCGCGGAATCGAACACTGAAGCTTTCTTT. Translating gives CAAESNTEAFF.

The V and J genes are TRBV12-2 and TRBJ1-1. TRBV12-2 is described as a pseudogene. The CDR3 runs to 16 residues. CDR3 residues: CASRPTWEGYHTEAFF. The CDR3 DNA is TGTGCAAGTCGACCCACCTGGGAGGGTTATCACACTGAAGCTTTCTTT.

The chain recombines TRBV13 with TRBJ2-3, with 10 bases matching TRBD2. The CDR3 extends over 19 amino acids. Germline CDR1 PRHDT, CDR2 FYEKMQ (reference sequence). The V and J ends lost 5 bases and 0 bases, in that order; junction bases with no gene match: 14. CDR3 residues: CASSTRLSGGVTSTDTQYF. CDR3 bases: TGTGCCAGCAGCACCCGCCTGAGCGGGGGGGTCACTAGCACAGATACGCAGTATTTT. The whole variable domain, remainder taken from reference TRBV13 and TRBJ2-3, is AAGVIQSPRHLIKEKRETATLKCYPIPRHDTVYWYQQGPGQDPQFLISFYEKMQSDKGSIPDRFSAQQFSDYHSELNMSSLELGDSALYFCASSTRLSGGVTSTDTQYFGPGTRLTVL.

J is TRBJ1-2 and V is TRBV30; the D is unclear. This CDR3 region has 11 residues. V lost 1 base and J 7 bases, leaving 7 bases between the germline ends. Germline assignment: CDR1 GTSNPN and CDR2 SVGIG (reference sequence). CDR3 sequence: CAWSEAGGYTF. As DNA, the CDR3 is TGTGCCTGGAGTGAGGCGGGTGGCTACACCTTC.

The chain combines TRBV10-1 with TRBJ1-1; D gene uncertain. CDR1 is WNHNN and CDR2 is SYGVQD in the germline V gene (reference sequence). The CDR3 has 11 amino acids. Trimming shortened V by 7 bases and J by 6 bases, and 9 bases separated the two germline ends. The CDR3 loop reads CASKSLPEAFF. The CDR3 DNA follows: TGCGCCAGCAAGAGCCTCCCTGAAGCTTTCTTT.

The V gene is TRBV5-4, the J gene TRBJ1-2, with unresolved D. V lost 4 bases and J 0 bases, leaving 13 bases between the germline ends. The CDR3 is 15 residues long. CDR1 SGHNT and CDR2 YYREEE come from the germline V gene (reference sequence). The chain's CDR3 is CASSPEVRTNYGYTF. DNA for the CDR3: TGTGCCAGCAGCCCGGAGGTCAGAACTAACTATGGCTACACCTTC.

The rearrangement joins TRBV10-3 to TRBJ1-4, with a tentative D call TRBD1 (5 bases). Germline CDR1 is ENHRY and CDR2 is SYGVKD. The CDR3 loop spans 13 amino acids. Trimming cost V 6 bases and J 7 bases, with 12 bases left between them. CDR3 sequence reads: CAIRRQPGEKLFF. CDR3 DNA: TGTGCCATCAGACGACAGCCTGGTGAAAAACTGTTTTTT.

The V call is TRBV6-5, the J call TRBJ2-1, with 10 positions matching TRBD2. The germline gives CDR1 MNHEY, CDR2 SVGAGI. CDR3 length: 14 amino acids. V lost 4 bases to trimming and J lost 7 bases; unmatched junction nucleotides: 4. The CDR3 DNA sequence: TGTGCCAGCAGTTCCCCACTAGCGGGGAATGAGCAGTTCTTC. Translating it yields CASSSPLAGNEQFF.

In its sample, this clone was seen once. The rearrangement joins TRBV4-1 to TRBJ1-5, with 9 bases fitting TRBD1. The CDR3 is 16 residues long. Trimming cost V 3 bases and J 4 bases; bases outside gene matches: 7. Germline CDR1 reads MGHRA; CDR2 reads YSYEKL. For the CDR3, the DNA is TGCGCCAGCAGCCAGGAAGGGACAGGGAAGAATCAGCCCCAGCATTTT. It is translated as CASSQEGTGKNQPQHF.

This sequence joins TRBV6-5 and TRBJ1-5, with D possibly TRBD1 on 5 matching bases. Germline V gives CDR1 MNHEY, CDR2 SVGAGI. This CDR3 has 14 residues. The V gene lost 6 bases and the J gene lost 3 bases, with 12 bases spanning the gap. CDR3 bases: TGTGCCAGCAGAAAAGCAGGGAACAATCAGCCCCAGCATTTT. This gives the protein CASRKAGNNQPQHF.

The chain links TRBV5-1 to TRBJ2-7, with TRBD1 matching 7 bases. The V gene end was trimmed by 5 bases and the J gene end by 6 bases; junction bases not matched to a gene: 5. The V gene's germline CDR1 is SGHRS and CDR2 YFSETQ. The CDR3 totals 12 residues. CDR3 residues: CASRSTGVEQYF. CDR3 in DNA: TGCGCCAGCAGAAGTACAGGGGTCGAGCAGTACTTC.

The rearrangement uses TRBV7-8 and TRBJ2-7; possibly TRBD2 for D (8 bases). V dropped 5 bases and J dropped 6 bases, with 20 bases sitting between them. The CDR3 covers 15 residues. Germline V gene data show CDR1 as SGHVS and CDR2 as FQNEAQ. The CDR3 nucleotides read TGTGCCAGCAGCCAACCAGGGGGGCTAGCGGGCGAGCAGTACTTC. Its protein product is CASSQPGGLAGEQYF.

This chain uses TRBV30 with TRBJ2-3; D might be TRBD1 (6 bases). Germline CDR1 GTSNPN, CDR2 SVGIG (reference sequence). This CDR3 has 14 amino acids. Trimming shortened V by 3 bases and J by 1 base, and 11 bases separated the two germline ends. Written as DNA, the CDR3 is TGTGCCTGGAGGGCGGCAGGGGGCACAGATACGCAGTATTTT. Residues: CAWRAAGGTDTQYF.

This rearrangement joins TRBV9 to TRBJ2-3; 7 bases fit TRBD1. CDR3 length: 16 amino acids. Unmatched junction bases numbered 10, after V lost 3 bases and J lost 3 bases. The V gene's germline CDR1 is SGDLS and CDR2 YYNGEE. CDR3 sequence reads: CASSGRQGGGTDTQYF. The CDR3 DNA follows: TGTGCCAGCAGCGGGCGACAGGGCGGCGGAACAGATACGCAGTATTTT.

The chain uses TRBV2 and TRBJ1-2, with D perhaps TRBD1 (5 bases). This CDR3 is built from 13 residues. Germline-derived CDR1 and CDR2 are SNHLY and FYNNEI. Trimming stripped 6 bases from V and 2 bases from J, with 10 bases between. CDR3 region: CASSADINYGYTF. The CDR3 bases are TGTGCCAGCAGCGCGGACATAAACTATGGCTACACCTTC.

V and J are TRBV6-5 and TRBJ2-7; D is possibly TRBD1 (5 bases). The CDR3 has 12 amino acids. Germline V gene lookup returns CDR1 MNHEY and CDR2 SVGAGI. The V end lost 11 bases, the J end lost 5 bases, and 16 bases lay between the germline ends. CDR3 DNA: TGTGCCGTTCTAGGCAGGGCCAACGAGCAGTACTTC. Its translation is CAVLGRANEQYF.

The gene calls are TRBV5-1 and TRBJ2-3; TRBD2 matches at 10 bases. The J segment lost 0 bases and the V segment lost 0 bases, leaving 7 bases of the junction unmatched. This CDR3 spans 18 amino acids. Germline V gene sequence: CDR1 SGHRS, CDR2 YFSETQ. In DNA form, the CDR3 reads TGCGCCAGCAGCTTGGTTCCTAGCGGGGGCTATAGCACAGATACGCAGTATTTT. This sequence encodes CASSLVPSGGYSTDTQYF. Drawing the rest from reference TRBV5-1 and TRBJ2-3, the complete variable domain is KAGVTQTPRYLIKTRGQQVTLSCSPISGHRSVSWYQQTPGQGLQFLFEYFSETQRNKGNFPGRFSGRQFSNSRSEMNVSTLELGDSALYLCASSLVPSGGYSTDTQYFGPGTRLTVL.

CDR3 sequence: CATSSGTVYGQPQHF. The CDR3 DNA sequence: TGTGCCACCAGTTCCGGGACAGTTTACGGTCAGCCCCAGCATTTT. The gene calls are TRBV24-1 and TRBJ1-5; TRBD1 aligns across 7 bases. There are 15 residues in the CDR3. Germline-derived CDR1 and CDR2 are KGHDR and SFDVKD. The V gene end was trimmed by 6 bases and the J gene end by 6 bases; junction bases not matched to a gene: 10.

The genes are TRBV19 and TRBJ1-5, with 7 bases lining up with TRBD1. The CDR3 extends over 16 amino acids. V shed 4 bases, J shed 4 bases, and the junction held 10 bases outside the gene matches. The V gene's germline CDR1 is LNHDA and CDR2 SQIVND (reference sequence). The CDR3 DNA follows: TGTGCCAGTAGTAAATGGTCAGGGGGTACGAATCAGCCCCAGCATTTT. It encodes CASSKWSGGTNQPQHF.

The chain uses TRBV21-1 and TRBJ1-2; the table's D call, TRBD1, was not checked against the DNA. TRBV21-1 counts as a pseudogene. This CDR3 is 20 amino acids long. This CDR3 is CASSKHAGQGFPRANYGYTF. The CDR3 nucleotides are TGTGCCAGCAGCAAACATGCGGGACAGGGATTCCCTAGGGCTAACTATGGCTACACCTTC.

The genes are TRBV10-3 and TRBJ2-6, with D unresolved. V lost 7 bases and J lost 1, with 8 bases in between. Germline CDR1 and CDR2: ENHRY and SYGVKD. There are 14 residues in the CDR3. The CDR3 bases are TGTGCCATCAAAAAAGAGTCTGGGGCCAACGTCCTGACTTTC. Translating it yields CAIKKESGANVLTF.